These 20 T cell receptor beta chains originate from one sample sequenced in a study of T-cell memory formation after mild COVID-19 listed by TCRdb under 2021. The library was prepared using 5' RACE. The sequencing machine was an Illumina NovaSeq 6000. TCRdb redid the processing of the public reads, applying fastp at Q25 and MiXCR, and retained in-frame beta chains. Every entry covers one CDR3 protein and lists the most common genes and DNA from its rows. This sample comprises tens of thousands of distinct CDR3 sequences, about 13% of them detected only once. The top ten clonotypes cover approximately 26% of the sample. What was sequenced was PBMCs or a T cell subset sorted from them (not recorded which). These receptors all stem from an adult woman who had mild COVID-19 (a few samples of this study predate the infection). The sample titles of this study are shuffled in the database, so cell type and time point are left out; the donor was told from shared clones.

This clonotype was counted ten times or more. The gene calls are TRBV6-1 and TRBJ2-1; perhaps TRBD1 as D (6 bases). Deletions cut 0 bases from V and 3 bases from J, with 9 bases between. Germline values: CDR1 MNHNS, CDR2 SASEGT. The CDR3 has 15 amino acids. The CDR3 bases are TGTGCCAGCAGTGAAGCAGGGGGAAACTACAATGAGCAGTTCTTC. This gives the protein CASSEAGGNYNEQFF.

The gene calls are TRBV12-3 or TRBV12-4 and TRBJ1-1, with D possibly TRBD1 on 5 matching bases. The CDR3 contains 16 residues. V dropped 6 bases and J dropped 1 base, with 18 bases sitting between them. The CDR3 sequence is CASSLGVQAKNTEAFF. The CDR3 DNA reads TGTGCCAGCAGCCTTGGGGTACAGGCTAAGAACACTGAAGCTTTCTTT.

This clonotype showed up just a few times. The chain combines TRBV7-6 with TRBJ2-5; D is possibly TRBD1 or TRBD2 (5 bases each). Per the germline V gene, CDR1 is SGHVS and CDR2 is FNYEAQ. The CDR3 loop spans 16 amino acids. Trimming pared 5 bases from V and 0 bases from J, leaving 16 bases between. The CDR3 nucleotides are TGTGCCAGCAGCCCGATTGGGGACCGGGACCAAGAGACCCAGTACTTC. Its translation: CASSPIGDRDQETQYF.

The rearrangement joins TRBV15 to TRBJ1-2, with D possibly TRBD1 on 6 matching bases. Between the trimmed V and J ends, which lost 0 bases and 1 base, there was a span of 12 bases. CDR3 size: 16 residues. Per germline, CDR1 LNHNV and CDR2 YYDKDF (reference sequence). As DNA, the CDR3 is TGTGCCACCAGCAGAGATCCCGGGACACTTAACTATGGCTACACCTTC. Translation: CATSRDPGTLNYGYTF.

The chain couples TRBV12-3 or TRBV12-4 to TRBJ2-1, with 9 bases matching TRBD1. The CDR3 runs to 14 residues. The trim removed 6 bases at V and 9 bases at J, leaving 9 bases unmatched. The CDR3 region is CASSSGTGWVEQFF. The CDR3 bases are TGTGCCAGCAGCTCCGGGACAGGGTGGGTTGAGCAGTTCTTC.

This clonotype was found a few times. This chain joins TRBV19 and TRBJ2-2; D unresolved. CDR1 and CDR2 from the germline V gene are LNHDA and SQIVND (reference sequence). CDR3 size: 14 residues. V lost 3 bases, J lost 6 bases, and 11 bases lay in between. The CDR3 loop is CASSILVVAGELFF. The CDR3 bases are TGTGCCAGTAGTATTTTAGTAGTGGCCGGGGAGCTGTTTTTT.

DNA of the CDR3: TGTGCCAGCGCGGAGGGGGCAGTTAGCTCCTACGAGCAGTACTTC. Its translation: CASAEGAVSSYEQYF. The rearrangement links TRBV9 to TRBJ2-7; D may be TRBD1 (7 bases). The germline gives CDR1 SGDLS, CDR2 YYNGEE. The CDR3 contains 15 residues. Trimming shortened V by 7 bases and J by 0 bases, and 17 bases separated the two germline ends.

This clonotype turned up a few times. The CDR3 protein is CASSQGVWRGGVYNEQFF. The CDR3 nucleotides read TGTGCCAGCAGCCAAGGGGTGTGGCGGGGGGGGGTCTACAATGAGCAGTTCTTC. This chain uses TRBV4-2 with TRBJ2-1; 9 bases fit TRBD2. The V and J ends lost 1 base and 3 bases, in that order; junction bases with no gene match: 10. This CDR3 is 18 amino acids long. Germline V gene sequence: CDR1 LGHNA, CDR2 YNFKEQ.

This clonotype was recorded at least ten times. The chain employs TRBV29-1 and TRBJ2-1, with a possible D match to TRBD1 (6 bases). Germline V gene lookup returns CDR1 SQVTM and CDR2 ANQGSEA. This CDR3 region has 12 residues. V was clipped by 4 bases and J by 7 bases, with 11 bases between them. The CDR3 region is CSVVGGGNEQFF. The CDR3 region has the DNA TGCAGCGTTGTAGGGGGTGGAAATGAGCAGTTCTTC.

The CDR3 nucleotides read TGCAGCGTTGATTCGATGGGACAGGGGGTAGGGGAGCAGTACTTC. It translates to CSVDSMGQGVGEQYF. This sequence joins TRBV29-1 and TRBJ2-7; 11 positions agree with TRBD1. V was pared by 3 bases and J by 7 bases, with 11 bases of the junction left unmatched. CDR1 SQVTM and CDR2 ANQGSEA come from the germline V gene. The CDR3 has 15 residues.

This sequence joins TRBV11-1 and TRBJ1-1; D is uncertain. CDR3 length equals 14 residues. From germline, CDR1 is SGHAT and CDR2 FQDESV (reference sequence). V lost 5 bases and J 4 bases, leaving 14 bases between the germline ends. CDR3 region: CASSHTFVGTEAFF. CDR3 DNA: TGTGCCAGCAGCCACACTTTTGTCGGCACTGAAGCTTTCTTT.

This clonotype has just a few counts. The chain couples TRBV3-1 to TRBJ1-4, with 7 bases that match TRBD1. The CDR3 runs to 17 residues. Germline loops: CDR1 LGHDT, CDR2 YNNKEL (reference sequence). V shed 0 bases and J 4 bases; nucleotides not matched to a gene: 8. The DNA for the CDR3 is TGTGCCAGCAGCCAAGATAACCCGGGACAGCATAATGAAAAACTGTTTTTT. Translating gives CASSQDNPGQHNEKLFF. The complete variable domain, with remaining parts taken from reference TRBV3-1 and TRBJ1-4, reads DTAVSQTPKYLVTQMGNDKSIKCEQNLGHDTMYWYKQDSKKFLKIMFSYNNKELIINETVPNRFSPKSPDKAHLNLHINSLELGDSAVYFCASSQDNPGQHNEKLFFGSGTQLSVL.

This clonotype has just a few counts. This rearrangement joins TRBV20-1 to TRBJ1-4; 8 bases map to TRBD1. CDR1 is DFQATT and CDR2 is SNEGSKA in the germline V gene (reference sequence). The CDR3 has 17 residues. Trimming cost V 8 bases and J 5 bases; bases outside gene matches: 19. CDR3 loop: CSTSGRFEGQVNEKLFF. CDR3 DNA: TGCAGTACCAGTGGAAGGTTTGAGGGACAGGTGAATGAAAAACTGTTTTTT.

This clonotype was detected only a few times. This chain joins TRBV4-1 and TRBJ2-5; D might be TRBD1 (6 bases). The CDR3 is 15 residues long. Per the germline V gene, CDR1 is MGHRA and CDR2 is YSYEKL. The germline V and J ends were trimmed by 3 bases and 2 bases, with 13 bases remaining between them. CDR3 sequence: CASSQHQGTQETQYF. As DNA, the CDR3 is TGCGCCAGCAGCCAGCATCAGGGGACACAAGAGACCCAGTACTTC.

This chain links TRBV7-9 with TRBJ1-1, with a weak D call TRBD1 (5 bases). Germline V lookup: CDR1 SEHNR, CDR2 FQNEAQ (reference sequence). Trimming shortened V by 4 bases and J by 11 bases, and 20 bases separated the two germline ends. The CDR3 consists of 14 residues. CDR3 DNA sequence: TGTGCCAGCAGCTCCGTAGACAGCCTCGCCAAGGCTTTCTTT. This codes for CASSSVDSLAKAFF.

This clonotype showed up many times. V gene TRBV6-4 combines with J gene TRBJ2-3; 8 bases line up with TRBD2. With V trimmed by 0 bases and J by 1 base, 0 bases remained unmatched. This CDR3 is built from 15 residues. Germline CDR1 reads MRHNA; CDR2 reads SNTAGT. CDR3 amino acids: CASSDSSGGTDTQYF. CDR3 in DNA: TGTGCCAGCAGTGACTCTAGCGGGGGCACAGATACGCAGTATTTT.

V gene TRBV9 combines with J gene TRBJ2-1; unclear D gene. The CDR3 runs 15 residues. V lost 1 base and J lost 0, with 8 bases in between. Per germline, CDR1 SGDLS and CDR2 YYNGEE. The DNA of the CDR3 is TGTGCCAGCAGCGTATCCGGAAGCTCCTACAATGAGCAGTTCTTC. Its protein is CASSVSGSSYNEQFF.

V and J are TRBV10-3 and TRBJ2-1, with 7 nucleotides matching TRBD1. V trimming: 3 bases; J trimming: 3 bases; junction bases outside the gene matches: 5. This CDR3 is built from 15 residues. Germline loops: CDR1 ENHRY, CDR2 SYGVKD. CDR3: CAISDPGQLYNEQFF. The CDR3 DNA follows: TGTGCCATCAGTGATCCGGGACAGCTCTACAATGAGCAGTTCTTC.

The V call is TRBV9, the J call TRBJ2-1; weak D call: TRBD2 (5 bases). Trimming stripped 0 bases from V and 9 bases from J, with 13 bases between. CDR1 and CDR2 (germline): SGDLS, YYNGEE. The CDR3 spans 14 residues. The CDR3 nucleotides read TGTGCCAGCAGCGTAGCTACCTTGGGAGTTGAGCAGTTCTTC. Its protein is CASSVATLGVEQFF.

The V call is TRBV5-1, the J call TRBJ2-4; D not certain. V was pared by 4 bases and J by 0 bases, with 14 bases between. The CDR3 has 16 amino acids. Per the germline V gene, CDR1 is SGHRS and CDR2 is YFSETQ. The DNA for the CDR3 is TGCGCCAGCAGCACCTCAAGGACGATAGCCAAAAACATTCAGTACTTC. It specifies CASSTSRTIAKNIQYF.